These 7 T cell receptor beta chains originate from one sample sequenced in a study of blood T cells in healthy people across ages. A second PCR, run for roughly 7 to 12 cycles, used a sample-barcoded 5' primer plus a J-beta primer mix. TCRdb reprocessed the 5' RACE reads via MiXCR and lists one record per CDR3 protein. This sample yields 1,800,000 or so distinct CDR3 sequences, of which roughly two fifths are seen a single time; roughly 24% belongs to the top ten. Source material: blood. The receptors here all came from a human donor in good health.

This rearrangement joins TRBV7-2 to TRBJ2-1; TRBD1 might be the D (5 bases). The CDR3 length is 15 residues. CDR1 and CDR2 (germline): SGHTA, FQGNSA. V was pared by 5 bases and J by 7 bases, with 18 bases between. The CDR3 reads CASSGAQGGWNEQFF. CDR3 bases: TGTGCCAGCAGCGGGGCCCAGGGCGGTTGGAATGAGCAGTTCTTC.

This clonotype occurred a few times. V usage is TRBV12-3 or TRBV12-4 and J usage is TRBJ2-3; D is ambiguous. This CDR3 has 14 residues. Trimming removed 3 bases at V and 5 bases at J, with 12 bases between. CDR3 sequence: CASSFFSSGDTQYF. In DNA, the CDR3 is TGTGCCAGCAGTTTCTTCAGCTCAGGAGATACGCAGTATTTT.

This clonotype has only a few counts. This rearrangement joins TRBV7-9 to TRBJ1-2; TRBD1 matches at 9 bases. This CDR3 has 13 residues. The V gene's germline CDR1 is SEHNR and CDR2 FQNEAQ (reference sequence). Losses at the gene ends were 8 bases for V and 6 bases for J; bases not matched to a gene: 7. The CDR3 sequence is CASGGQGDHGYTF. CDR3 sequence (DNA): TGTGCCAGCGGGGGACAGGGTGATCATGGCTACACCTTC.

The J gene is TRBJ1-1, the V gene TRBV29-1; D remains ambiguous. The V gene lost 3 bases and the J gene lost 5 bases, with 13 bases spanning the gap. Per germline, CDR1 SQVTM and CDR2 ANQGSEA. The CDR3 extends over 13 amino acids. The CDR3 is CSVEKLGPTEAFF. CDR3 DNA: TGCAGCGTTGAGAAACTTGGGCCTACTGAAGCTTTCTTT.

This rearrangement joins TRBV2 to TRBJ2-7; D tentatively reads TRBD1 or TRBD2 (6 bases each). From germline, CDR1 is SNHLY and CDR2 FYNNEI. This CDR3 region has 13 residues. V was clipped by 7 bases and J by 5 bases, with 15 bases between them. In nucleotides, the CDR3 is TGTGCCAGCACCTTTAGGGGGGTCCACGAGCAGTACTTC. This codes for CASTFRGVHEQYF.

This clonotype turned up a few times. The rearrangement uses TRBV15 and TRBJ2-1, with a possible D match to TRBD2 (5 bases). Trimming cost V 5 bases and J 5 bases, with 16 bases left between them. CDR1 is LNHNV and CDR2 is YYDKDF in the germline V gene (reference sequence). This CDR3 is built from 15 residues. The CDR3 DNA reads as TGTGCCACCAGCCTAGGGAGTCGCAGTCACAATGAGCAGTTCTTC. This encodes CATSLGSRSHNEQFF.

The CDR3 loop reads CSASSGALSYGYTF. The CDR3 nucleotides are TGCAGTGCTAGTTCAGGGGCTCTGAGCTATGGCTACACCTTC. The genes are TRBV20-1 and TRBJ1-2, with D possibly matching TRBD1 (6 bases). The CDR3 totals 14 residues. V dropped 3 bases and J dropped 4 bases, with 15 bases sitting between them. The germline CDR1 and CDR2 sequences are DFQATT and SNEGSKA (reference sequence).